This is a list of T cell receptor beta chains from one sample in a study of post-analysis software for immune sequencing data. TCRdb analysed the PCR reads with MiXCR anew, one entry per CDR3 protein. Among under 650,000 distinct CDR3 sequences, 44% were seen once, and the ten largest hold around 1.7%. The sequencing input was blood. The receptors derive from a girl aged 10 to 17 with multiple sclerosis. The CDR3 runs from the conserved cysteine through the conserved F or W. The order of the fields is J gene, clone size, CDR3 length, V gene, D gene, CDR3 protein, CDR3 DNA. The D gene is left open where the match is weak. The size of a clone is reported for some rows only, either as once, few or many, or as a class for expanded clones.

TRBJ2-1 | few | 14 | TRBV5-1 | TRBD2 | CASSVSGRGNEQFF | TGCGCCAGCAGCGTAAGCGGGAGGGGGAATGAGCAGTTCTTC
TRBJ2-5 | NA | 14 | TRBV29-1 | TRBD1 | CSARDRGRGETQYF | TGCAGCGCCCGGGACAGGGGGAGGGGTGAGACCCAGTACTTC
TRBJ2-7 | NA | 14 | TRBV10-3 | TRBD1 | CAISEGQGNDEQYF | TGTGCCATCAGTGAAGGACAGGGGAATGACGAGCAGTACTTC
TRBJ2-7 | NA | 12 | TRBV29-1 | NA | CSVGGGGRQQYF | TGCAGCGTAGGAGGGGGCGGGAGACAGCAGTACTTC
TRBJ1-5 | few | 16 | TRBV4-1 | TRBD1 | CASSLSPGQGPQPQHF | TGCGCCAGCAGCCTCTCTCCGGGACAGGGCCCTCAGCCCCAGCATTTT
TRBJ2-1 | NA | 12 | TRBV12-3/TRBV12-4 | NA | CASSSLTNEQFF | TGTGCCAGCAGTTCACTTACAAATGAGCAGTTCTTC
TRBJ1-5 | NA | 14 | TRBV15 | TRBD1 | CATSRTGASQPQHF | TGTGCCACCAGCAGGACAGGGGCCAGTCAGCCCCAGCATTTT
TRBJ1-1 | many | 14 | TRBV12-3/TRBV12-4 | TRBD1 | CASSLEGTGGLAFF | TGTGCCAGCAGTTTAGAGGGCACAGGGGGGTTAGCTTTCTTT
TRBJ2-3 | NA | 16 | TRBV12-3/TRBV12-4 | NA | CASSPLADPGTDTQYF | TGTGCCAGCAGTCCCCTGGCGGACCCCGGCACAGATACGCAGTATTTT
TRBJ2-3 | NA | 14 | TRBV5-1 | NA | CASSLALGADTQYF | TGCGCCAGCAGCCTCGCCTTGGGGGCAGATACGCAGTATTTT
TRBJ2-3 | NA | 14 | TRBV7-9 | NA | CASSFTSFTDTQYF | TGTGCCAGCAGCTTTACTAGCTTCACAGATACGCAGTATTTT
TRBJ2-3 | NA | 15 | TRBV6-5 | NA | CASSGHTGGTDTQYF | TGTGCCAGCAGTGGGCACACCGGGGGCACAGATACGCAGTATTTT
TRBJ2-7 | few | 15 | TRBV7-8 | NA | CASSFGSANPYEQYF | TGTGCCAGCAGCTTCGGGTCAGCCAATCCTTACGAGCAGTACTTC
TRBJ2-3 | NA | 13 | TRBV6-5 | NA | CASKGRSTDTQYF | TGTGCCAGCAAAGGACGGAGCACAGATACGCAGTATTTT
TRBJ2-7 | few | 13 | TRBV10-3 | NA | CAISNPSSYEQYF | TGTGCCATCAGCAACCCGAGCTCCTACGAGCAGTACTTC
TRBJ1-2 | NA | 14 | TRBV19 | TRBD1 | CASSTDRGVYGYTF | TGTGCCAGTAGTACGGACAGGGGGGTCTATGGCTACACCTTC
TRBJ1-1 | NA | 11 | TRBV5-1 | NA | CASSGNTEAFF | TGCGCCAGCAGCGGCAACACTGAAGCTTTCTTT
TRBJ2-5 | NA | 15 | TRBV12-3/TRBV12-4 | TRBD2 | CASSPRVLAGETQYF | TGTGCCAGCAGTCCCCGAGTGCTAGCGGGGGAGACCCAGTACTTC
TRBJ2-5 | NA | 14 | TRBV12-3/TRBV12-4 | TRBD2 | CASSLSGSTETQYF | TGTGCCAGCAGTTTAAGCGGGAGTACAGAGACCCAGTACTTC
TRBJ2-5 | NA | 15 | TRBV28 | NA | CASSLWGDSQETQCF | TGTGCCAGCAGTTTATGGGGGGACTCTCAAGAGACCCAGTGCTTC
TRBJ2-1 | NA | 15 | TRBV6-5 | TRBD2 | CASRRLAGGLNEQFF | TGTGCCAGCAGAAGACTAGCGGGGGGGCTCAATGAGCAGTTCTTC
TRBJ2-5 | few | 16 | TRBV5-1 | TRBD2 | CASSFGGGTSSETQYF | TGCGCCAGCAGCTTCGGGGGGGGAACGAGTTCGGAGACCCAGTACTTC
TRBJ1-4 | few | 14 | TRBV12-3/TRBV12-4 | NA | CASSISEWGEKLFF | TGTGCCAGCAGCATCTCTGAATGGGGTGAAAAACTGTTTTTT
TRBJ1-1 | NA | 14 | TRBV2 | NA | CASRSLGGATEAFF | TGTGCCAGCAGGAGCCTGGGGGGGGCCACTGAAGCTTTCTTT
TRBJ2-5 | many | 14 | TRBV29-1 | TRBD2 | CSVGLAGGQETQYF | TGCAGCGTTGGACTAGCGGGGGGCCAAGAGACCCAGTACTTC
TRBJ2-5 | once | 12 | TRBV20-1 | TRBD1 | CSAPWTGETQYF | TGCAGTGCTCCCTGGACAGGGGAGACCCAGTACTTC
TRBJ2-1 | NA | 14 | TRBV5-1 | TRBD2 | CASSLSGGGGEQFF | TGCGCCAGCAGCTTGTCGGGGGGAGGCGGTGAGCAGTTCTTC
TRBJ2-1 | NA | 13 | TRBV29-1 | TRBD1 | CSVRTGIRNEQFF | TGCAGCGTTCGGACAGGGATCCGCAATGAGCAGTTCTTC
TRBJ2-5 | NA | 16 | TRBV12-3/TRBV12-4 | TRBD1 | CASSPDRGMEEETQYF | TGTGCCAGCAGTCCAGACAGGGGGATGGAAGAAGAGACCCAGTACTTC
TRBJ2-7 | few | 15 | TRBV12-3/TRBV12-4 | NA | CASSLVQGSKDEQYF | TGTGCCAGCAGTTTGGTGCAGGGTTCAAAGGACGAGCAGTACTTC
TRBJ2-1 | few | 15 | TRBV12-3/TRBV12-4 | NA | CASRPGNANYNEQFF | TGTGCCAGCAGGCCGGGAAATGCGAACTACAATGAGCAGTTCTTC
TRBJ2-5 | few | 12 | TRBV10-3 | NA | CAISRDQETQYF | TGTGCCATCAGTCGCGATCAGGAGACCCAGTACTTC
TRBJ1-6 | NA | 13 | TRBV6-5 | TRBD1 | CAVRDRADSPLHF | TGTGCCGTCCGGGACAGGGCAGATTCACCCCTCCACTTT
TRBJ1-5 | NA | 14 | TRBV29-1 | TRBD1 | CSVGGTGLNQPQHF | TGCAGCGTGGGGGGGACAGGGCTAAATCAGCCCCAGCATTTT
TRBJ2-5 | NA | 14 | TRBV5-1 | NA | CASSLAQQVETQYF | TGCGCCAGCAGCTTGGCCCAGCAGGTAGAGACCCAGTACTTC
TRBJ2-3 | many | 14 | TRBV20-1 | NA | CSAREWGTTDTQYF | TGCAGTGCTAGAGAATGGGGGACCACAGATACGCAGTATTTT
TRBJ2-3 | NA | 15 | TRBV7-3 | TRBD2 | CASSFTLAGGDTQYF | TGTGCCAGCAGCTTTACACTAGCGGGGGGAGATACGCAGTATTTT
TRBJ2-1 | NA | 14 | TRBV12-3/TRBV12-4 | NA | CASSLPGPWDEQFF | TGTGCCAGCAGTTTACCGGGACCCTGGGATGAGCAGTTCTTC
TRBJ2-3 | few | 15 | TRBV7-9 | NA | CASSLDRGRTDTQYF | TGTGCCAGCAGCTTAGACCGGGGTCGCACAGATACGCAGTATTTT
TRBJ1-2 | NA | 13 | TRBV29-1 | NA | CSVELTVPGGYTF | TGCAGCGTTGAACTCACAGTGCCAGGTGGCTACACCTTC
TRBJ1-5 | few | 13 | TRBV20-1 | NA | CSARRAGNQPQHF | TGCAGTGCTAGAAGGGCTGGAAATCAGCCCCAGCATTTT
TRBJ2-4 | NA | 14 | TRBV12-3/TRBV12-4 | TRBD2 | CASSYSGIGNIQYF | TGTGCCAGCAGTTACAGCGGGATCGGGAACATTCAGTACTTC
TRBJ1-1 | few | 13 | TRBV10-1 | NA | CASRPTANTEAFF | TGCGCCAGCAGACCGACGGCGAACACTGAAGCTTTCTTT
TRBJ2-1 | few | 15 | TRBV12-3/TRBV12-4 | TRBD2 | CASGEGRTINNEQFF | TGTGCCAGCGGGGAGGGGCGAACAATAAACAATGAGCAGTTCTTC
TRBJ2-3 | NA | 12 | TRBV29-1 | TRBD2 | CSVRGGWDTQYF | TGCAGCGTCCGGGGAGGGTGGGATACGCAGTATTTT
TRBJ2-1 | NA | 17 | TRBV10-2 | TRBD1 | CASKDRAGGRYYNEQFF | TGCGCCAGCAAGGACAGGGCTGGTGGGAGGTACTACAATGAGCAGTTCTTC
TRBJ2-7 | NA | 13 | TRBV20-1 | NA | CSAKGDAPYEQYF | TGCAGTGCGAAGGGGGACGCCCCCTACGAGCAGTACTTC
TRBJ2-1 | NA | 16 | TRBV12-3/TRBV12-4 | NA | CASSPLDEAVVNEQFF | TGTGCCAGCAGTCCCTTGGACGAGGCGGTTGTCAATGAGCAGTTCTTC
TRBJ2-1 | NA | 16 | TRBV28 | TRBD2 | CASFPRLAGVRNEQFF | TGTGCCAGTTTTCCCCGGCTAGCGGGAGTAAGAAATGAGCAGTTCTTC
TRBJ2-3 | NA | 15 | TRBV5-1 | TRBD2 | CASRVAGPRSDTQYF | TGCGCCAGCAGGGTAGCGGGGCCTCGATCAGATACGCAGTATTTT
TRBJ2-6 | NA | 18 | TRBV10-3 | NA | CAISEYQRQISGANVLTF | TGTGCCATCAGTGAGTATCAACGCCAAATCTCTGGGGCCAACGTCCTGACTTTC
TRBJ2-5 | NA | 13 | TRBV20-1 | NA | CSASRTAQETQYF | TGCAGTGCTTCAAGGACGGCCCAAGAGACCCAGTACTTC
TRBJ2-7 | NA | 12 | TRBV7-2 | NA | CASSIGTYEQYF | TGTGCCAGCAGCATCGGGACTTACGAGCAGTACTTC